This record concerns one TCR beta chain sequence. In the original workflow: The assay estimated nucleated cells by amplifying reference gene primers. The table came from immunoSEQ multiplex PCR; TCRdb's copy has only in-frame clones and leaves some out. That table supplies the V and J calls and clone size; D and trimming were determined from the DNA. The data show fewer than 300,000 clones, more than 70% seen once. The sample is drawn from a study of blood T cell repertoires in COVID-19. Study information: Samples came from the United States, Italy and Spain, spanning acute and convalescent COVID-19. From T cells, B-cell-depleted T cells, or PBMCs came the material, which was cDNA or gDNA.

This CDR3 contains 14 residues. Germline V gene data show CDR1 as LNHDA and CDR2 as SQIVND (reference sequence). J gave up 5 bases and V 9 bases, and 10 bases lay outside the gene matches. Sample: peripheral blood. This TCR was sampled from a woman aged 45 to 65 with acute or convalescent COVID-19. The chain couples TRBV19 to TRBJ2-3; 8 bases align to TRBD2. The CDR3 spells CASSLAGPRDTQYF. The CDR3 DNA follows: TGTGCCAGCTCCCTAGCGGGCCCAAGAGATACGCAGTATTTT.